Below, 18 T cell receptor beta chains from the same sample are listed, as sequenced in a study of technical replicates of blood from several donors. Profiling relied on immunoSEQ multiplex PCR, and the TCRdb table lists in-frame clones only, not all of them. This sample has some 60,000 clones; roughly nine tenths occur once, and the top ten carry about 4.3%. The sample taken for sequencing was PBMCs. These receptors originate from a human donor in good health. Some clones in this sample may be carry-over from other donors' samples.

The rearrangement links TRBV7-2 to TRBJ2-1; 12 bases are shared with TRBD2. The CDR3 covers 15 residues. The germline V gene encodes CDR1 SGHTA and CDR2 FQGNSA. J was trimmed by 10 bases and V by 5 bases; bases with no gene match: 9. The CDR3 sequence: CASSRLAGGPREQFF. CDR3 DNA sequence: TGTGCCAGCAGCCGGCTAGCGGGGGGGCCCCGAGAGCAGTTCTTC.

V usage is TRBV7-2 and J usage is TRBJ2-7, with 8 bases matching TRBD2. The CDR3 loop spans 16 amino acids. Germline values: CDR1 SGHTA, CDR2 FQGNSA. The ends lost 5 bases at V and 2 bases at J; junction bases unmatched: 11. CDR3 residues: CASSLSGAGGAYEQYF. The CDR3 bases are TGTGCCAGCAGCCTGTCTGGGGCGGGGGGCGCCTACGAGCAGTACTTC.

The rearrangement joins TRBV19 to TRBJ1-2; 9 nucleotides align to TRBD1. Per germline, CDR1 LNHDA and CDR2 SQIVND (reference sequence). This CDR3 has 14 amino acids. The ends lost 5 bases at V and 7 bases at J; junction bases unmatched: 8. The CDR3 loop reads CASSPDRGGAGYTF. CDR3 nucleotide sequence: TGTGCCAGTAGTCCGGACAGGGGAGGGGCTGGCTACACCTTC.

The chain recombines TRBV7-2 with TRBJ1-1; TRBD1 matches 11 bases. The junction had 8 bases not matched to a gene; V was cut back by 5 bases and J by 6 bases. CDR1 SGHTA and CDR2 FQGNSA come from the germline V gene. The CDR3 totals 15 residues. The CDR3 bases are TGTGCCAGCAGCGCCAGGACAGGGGGCGACGCTGAAGCTTTCTTT. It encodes CASSARTGGDAEAFF.

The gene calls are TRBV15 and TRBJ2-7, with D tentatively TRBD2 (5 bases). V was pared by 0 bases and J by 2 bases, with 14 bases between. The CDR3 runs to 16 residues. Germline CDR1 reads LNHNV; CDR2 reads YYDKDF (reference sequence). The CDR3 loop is CATSRDSLGGTYEQYF. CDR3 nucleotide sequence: TGTGCCACCAGCAGAGATTCCCTCGGAGGTACCTACGAGCAGTACTTC. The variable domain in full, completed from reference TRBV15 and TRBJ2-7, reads DAMVIQNPRYQVTQFGKPVTLSCSQTLNHNVMYWYQQKSSQAPKLLFHYYDKDFNNEADTPDNFQSRRPNTSFCFLDIRSPGLGDTAMYLCATSRDSLGGTYEQYFGPGTRLTVT.

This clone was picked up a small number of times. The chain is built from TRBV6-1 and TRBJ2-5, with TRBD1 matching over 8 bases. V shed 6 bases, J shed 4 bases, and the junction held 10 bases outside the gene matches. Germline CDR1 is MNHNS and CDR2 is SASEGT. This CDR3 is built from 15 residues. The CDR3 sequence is CASSSGRGTGETQYF. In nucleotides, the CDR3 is TGTGCCAGCAGCTCAGGACGGGGGACAGGAGAGACCCAGTACTTC.

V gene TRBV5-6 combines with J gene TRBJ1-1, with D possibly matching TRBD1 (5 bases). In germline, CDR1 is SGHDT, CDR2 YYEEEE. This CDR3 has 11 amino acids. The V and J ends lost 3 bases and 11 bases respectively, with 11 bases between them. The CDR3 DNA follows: TGTGCCAGCAGCTCGTCTGGGGGGGCTTTCTTT. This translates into CASSSSGGAFF.

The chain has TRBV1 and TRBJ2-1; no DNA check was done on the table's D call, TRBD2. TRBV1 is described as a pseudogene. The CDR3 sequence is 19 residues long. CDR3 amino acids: CTSSQVNPSGVASYNEQFF. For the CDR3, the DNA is TGCACCAGCAGCCAAGTAAATCCTAGCGGGGTCGCCTCCTACAATGAGCAGTTCTTC.

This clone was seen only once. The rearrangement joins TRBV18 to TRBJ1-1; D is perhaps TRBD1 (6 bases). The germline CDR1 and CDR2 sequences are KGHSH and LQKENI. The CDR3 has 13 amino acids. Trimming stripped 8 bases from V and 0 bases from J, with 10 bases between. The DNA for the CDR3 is TGTGCCAGCGAACAGGGACTGAACACTGAAGCTTTCTTT. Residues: CASEQGLNTEAFF.

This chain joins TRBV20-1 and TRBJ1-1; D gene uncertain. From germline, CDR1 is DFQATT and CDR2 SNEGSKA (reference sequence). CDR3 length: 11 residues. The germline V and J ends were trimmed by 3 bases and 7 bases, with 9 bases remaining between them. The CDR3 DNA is TGCAGTGCTAGCCCCAGTCGTGAAGCTTTCTTT. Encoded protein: CSASPSREAFF.

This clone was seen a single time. CDR3 coding DNA: TGCGCCAGCAGCTTATTGGACTACCTCTACGAGCAGTACTTC. The encoded protein is CASSLLDYLYEQYF. The J gene is TRBJ2-7, the V gene TRBV5-1; the D gene is possibly TRBD2 (6 bases). Germline CDR1 SGHRS, CDR2 YFSETQ. Trimming took off 2 bases at V and 3 bases at J, with 12 bases between the two ends. The CDR3 is 14 amino acids.

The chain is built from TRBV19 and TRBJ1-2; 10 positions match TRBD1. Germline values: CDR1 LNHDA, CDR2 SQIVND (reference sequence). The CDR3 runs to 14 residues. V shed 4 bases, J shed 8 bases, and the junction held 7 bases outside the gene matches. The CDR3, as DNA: TGTGCCAGTAGTAGCGACAGGGGGCTCAAAGGCTACACCTTC. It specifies CASSSDRGLKGYTF.

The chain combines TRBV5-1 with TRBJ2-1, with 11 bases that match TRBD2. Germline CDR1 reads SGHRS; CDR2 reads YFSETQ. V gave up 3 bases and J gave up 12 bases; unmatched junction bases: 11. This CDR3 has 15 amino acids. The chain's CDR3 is CASSSGEPSGRSQFF. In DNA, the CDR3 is TGCGCCAGCAGCTCTGGGGAGCCTAGCGGGAGGTCGCAGTTCTTC.

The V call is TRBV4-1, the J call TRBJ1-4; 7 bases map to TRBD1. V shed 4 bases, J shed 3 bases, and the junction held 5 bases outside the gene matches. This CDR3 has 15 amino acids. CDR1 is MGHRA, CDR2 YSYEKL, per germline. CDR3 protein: CASSLGGAPNEKLFF. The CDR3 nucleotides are TGCGCCAGCAGCCTAGGGGGCGCGCCTAATGAAAAACTGTTTTTT.

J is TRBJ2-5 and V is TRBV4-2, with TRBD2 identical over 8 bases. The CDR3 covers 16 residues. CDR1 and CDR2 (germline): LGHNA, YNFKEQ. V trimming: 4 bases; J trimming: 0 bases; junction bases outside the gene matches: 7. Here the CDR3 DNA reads TGTGCCAGCAGCCCCATACGGGGGGGCAACCAAGAGACCCAGTACTTC. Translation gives CASSPIRGGNQETQYF.

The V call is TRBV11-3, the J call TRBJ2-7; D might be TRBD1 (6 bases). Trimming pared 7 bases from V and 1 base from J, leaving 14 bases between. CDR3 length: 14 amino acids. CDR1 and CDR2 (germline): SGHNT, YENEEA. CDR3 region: CASNKNRVSYEQYF. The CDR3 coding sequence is TGTGCCAGCAACAAAAACAGGGTTTCCTACGAGCAGTACTTC.

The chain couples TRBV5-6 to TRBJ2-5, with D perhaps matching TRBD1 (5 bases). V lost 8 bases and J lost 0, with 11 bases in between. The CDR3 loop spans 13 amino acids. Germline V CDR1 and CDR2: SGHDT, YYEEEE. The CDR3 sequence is CAREGVDQETQYF. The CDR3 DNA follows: TGTGCCAGAGAAGGGGTGGACCAAGAGACCCAGTACTTC. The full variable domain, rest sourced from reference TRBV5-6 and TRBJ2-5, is DAGVTQSPTHLIKTRGQQVTLRCSPKSGHDTVSWYQQALGQGPQFIFQYYEEEERQRGNFPDRFSGHQFPNYSSELNVNALLLGDSALYLCAREGVDQETQYFGPGTRLLVL.

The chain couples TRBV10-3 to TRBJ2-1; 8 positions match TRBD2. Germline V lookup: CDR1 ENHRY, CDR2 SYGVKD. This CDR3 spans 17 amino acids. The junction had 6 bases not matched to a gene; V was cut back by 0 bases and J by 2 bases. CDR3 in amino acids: CAISESMGLVAYNEQFF. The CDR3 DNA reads TGTGCCATCAGTGAGTCGATGGGACTAGTAGCCTACAATGAGCAGTTCTTC.